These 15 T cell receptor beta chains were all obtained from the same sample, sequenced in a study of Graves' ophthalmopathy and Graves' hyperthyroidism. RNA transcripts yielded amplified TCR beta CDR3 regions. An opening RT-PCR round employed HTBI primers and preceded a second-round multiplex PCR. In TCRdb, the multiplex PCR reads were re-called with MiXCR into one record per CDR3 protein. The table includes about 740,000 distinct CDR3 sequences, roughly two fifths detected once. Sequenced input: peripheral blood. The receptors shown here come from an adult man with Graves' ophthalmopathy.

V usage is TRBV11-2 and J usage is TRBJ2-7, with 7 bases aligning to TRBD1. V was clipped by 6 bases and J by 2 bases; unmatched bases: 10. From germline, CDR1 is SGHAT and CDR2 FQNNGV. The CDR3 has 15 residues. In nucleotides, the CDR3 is TGTGCCAGCAGGCCCACCGGGACAGCTACCTACGAGCAGTACTTC. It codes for CASRPTGTATYEQYF.

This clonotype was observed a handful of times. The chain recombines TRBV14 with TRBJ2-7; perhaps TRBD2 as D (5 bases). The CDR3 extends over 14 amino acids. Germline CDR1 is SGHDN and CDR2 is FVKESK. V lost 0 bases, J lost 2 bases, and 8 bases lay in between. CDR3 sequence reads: CASSQERGTYEQYF. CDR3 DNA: TGTGCCAGCAGCCAAGAACGGGGAACCTACGAGCAGTACTTC.

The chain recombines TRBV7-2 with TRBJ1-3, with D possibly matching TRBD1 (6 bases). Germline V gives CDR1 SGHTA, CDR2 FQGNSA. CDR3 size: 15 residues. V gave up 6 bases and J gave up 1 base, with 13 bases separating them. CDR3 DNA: TGTGCCAGCAGTCACGCAGGGGAATCTGGAAACACCATATATTTT. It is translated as CASSHAGESGNTIYF.

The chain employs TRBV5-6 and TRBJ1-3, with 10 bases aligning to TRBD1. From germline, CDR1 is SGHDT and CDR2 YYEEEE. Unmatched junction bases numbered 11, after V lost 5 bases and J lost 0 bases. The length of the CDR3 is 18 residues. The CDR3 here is CASSSGTGVLLSGNTIYF. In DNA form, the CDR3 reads TGTGCCAGCAGTTCTGGGACAGGGGTCTTACTCTCTGGAAACACCATATATTTT. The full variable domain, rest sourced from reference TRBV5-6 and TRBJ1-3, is DAGVTQSPTHLIKTRGQQVTLRCSPKSGHDTVSWYQQALGQGPQFIFQYYEEEERQRGNFPDRFSGHQFPNYSSELNVNALLLGDSALYLCASSSGTGVLLSGNTIYFGEGSWLTVV.

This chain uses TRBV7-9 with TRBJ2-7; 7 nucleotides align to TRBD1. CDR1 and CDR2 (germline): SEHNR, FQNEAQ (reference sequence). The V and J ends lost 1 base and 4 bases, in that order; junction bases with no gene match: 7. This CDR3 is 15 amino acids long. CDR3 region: CASSLGGQIQYEQYF. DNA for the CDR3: TGTGCCAGCAGCTTAGGGGGACAGATACAATACGAGCAGTACTTC.

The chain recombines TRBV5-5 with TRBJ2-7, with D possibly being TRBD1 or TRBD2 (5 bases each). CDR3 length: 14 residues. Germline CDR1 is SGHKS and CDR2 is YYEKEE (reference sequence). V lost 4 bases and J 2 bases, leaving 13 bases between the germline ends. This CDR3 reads CASSDRDHTYEQYF. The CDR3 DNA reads TGTGCCAGCAGCGACCGGGACCACACCTACGAGCAGTACTTC.

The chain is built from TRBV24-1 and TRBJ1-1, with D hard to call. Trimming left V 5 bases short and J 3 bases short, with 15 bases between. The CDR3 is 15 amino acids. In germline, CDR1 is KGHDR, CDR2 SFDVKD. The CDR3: CATSGAGASDTEAFF. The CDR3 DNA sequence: TGTGCCACCAGTGGGGCAGGAGCAAGTGACACTGAAGCTTTCTTT.

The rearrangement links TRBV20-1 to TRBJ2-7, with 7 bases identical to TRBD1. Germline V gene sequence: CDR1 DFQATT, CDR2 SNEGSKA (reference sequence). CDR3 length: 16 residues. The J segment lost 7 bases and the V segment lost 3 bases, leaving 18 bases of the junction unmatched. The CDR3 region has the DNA TGCAGTGCTAGCGTTTTGGGGCGCAGGGGGACGGGAGAGCAGTACTTC. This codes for CSASVLGRRGTGEQYF.

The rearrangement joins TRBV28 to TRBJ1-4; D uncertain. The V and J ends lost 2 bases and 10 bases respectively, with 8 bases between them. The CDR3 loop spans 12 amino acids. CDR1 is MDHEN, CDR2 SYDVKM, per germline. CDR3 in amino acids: CASSLKRAKLFF. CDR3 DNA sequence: TGTGCCAGCAGTTTAAAAAGGGCAAAACTGTTTTTT. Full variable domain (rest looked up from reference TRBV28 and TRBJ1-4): DVKVTQSSRYLVKRTGEKVFLECVQDMDHENMFWYRQDPGLGLRLIYFSYDVKMKEKGDIPEGYSVSREKKERFSLILESASTNQTSMYLCASSLKRAKLFFGSGTQLSVL.

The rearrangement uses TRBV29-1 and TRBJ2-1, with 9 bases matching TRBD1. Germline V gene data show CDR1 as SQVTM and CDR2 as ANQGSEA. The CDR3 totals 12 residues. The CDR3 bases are TGCAGTGCGGGACAGGGAGGGGATGAGCAGTTCTTC. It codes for CSAGQGGDEQFF.

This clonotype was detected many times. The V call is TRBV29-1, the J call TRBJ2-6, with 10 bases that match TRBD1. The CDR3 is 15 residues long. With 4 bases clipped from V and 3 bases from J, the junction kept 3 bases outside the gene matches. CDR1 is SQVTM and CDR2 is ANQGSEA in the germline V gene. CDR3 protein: CSVGGQGGGANVLTF. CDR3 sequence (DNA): TGCAGCGTTGGAGGACAGGGGGGTGGGGCCAACGTCCTGACTTTC.

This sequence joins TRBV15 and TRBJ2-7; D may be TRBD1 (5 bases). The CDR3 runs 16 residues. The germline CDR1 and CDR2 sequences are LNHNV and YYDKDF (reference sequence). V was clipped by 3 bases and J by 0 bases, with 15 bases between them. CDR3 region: CATSSVVGQGSYEQYF. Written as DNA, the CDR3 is TGTGCCACCAGCAGCGTTGTGGGTCAGGGCTCCTACGAGCAGTACTTC.

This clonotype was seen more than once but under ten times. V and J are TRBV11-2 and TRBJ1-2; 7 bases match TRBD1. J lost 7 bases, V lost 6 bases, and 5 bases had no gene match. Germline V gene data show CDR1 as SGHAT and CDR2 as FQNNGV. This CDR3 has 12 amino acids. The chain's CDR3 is CASSYDRAGYTF. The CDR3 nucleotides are TGTGCCAGCAGTTATGACAGGGCTGGCTACACCTTC.

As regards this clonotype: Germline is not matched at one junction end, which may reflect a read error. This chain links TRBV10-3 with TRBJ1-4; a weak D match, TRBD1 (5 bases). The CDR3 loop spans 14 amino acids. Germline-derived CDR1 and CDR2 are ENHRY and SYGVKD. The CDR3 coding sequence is TGTGCCAGCAGTTGTCGGACACGAAATGAAAAACTGTTTTTT. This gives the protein CASSCRTRNEKLFF.

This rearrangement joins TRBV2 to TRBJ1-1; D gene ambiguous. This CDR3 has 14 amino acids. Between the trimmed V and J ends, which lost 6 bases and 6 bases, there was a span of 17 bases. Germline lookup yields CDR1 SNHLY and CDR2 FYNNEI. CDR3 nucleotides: TGTGCCAGCAGCCACCCCTTTAGACGTGCTGAAGCTTTCTTT. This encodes CASSHPFRRAEAFF.